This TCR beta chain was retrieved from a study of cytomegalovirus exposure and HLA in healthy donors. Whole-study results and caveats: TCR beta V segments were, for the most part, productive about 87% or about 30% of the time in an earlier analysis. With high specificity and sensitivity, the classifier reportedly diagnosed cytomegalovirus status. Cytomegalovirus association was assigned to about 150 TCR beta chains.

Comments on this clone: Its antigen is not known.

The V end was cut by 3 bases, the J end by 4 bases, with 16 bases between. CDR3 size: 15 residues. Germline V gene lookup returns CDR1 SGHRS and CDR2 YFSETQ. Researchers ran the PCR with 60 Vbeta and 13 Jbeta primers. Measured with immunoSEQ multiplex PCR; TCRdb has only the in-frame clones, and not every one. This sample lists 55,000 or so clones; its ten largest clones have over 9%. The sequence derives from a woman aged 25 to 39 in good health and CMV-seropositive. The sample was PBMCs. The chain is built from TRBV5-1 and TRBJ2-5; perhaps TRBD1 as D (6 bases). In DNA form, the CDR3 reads TGCGCCAGCAGCTCCCCCGGGACACTGGTAGAGACCCAGTACTTC. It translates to CASSSPGTLVETQYF.